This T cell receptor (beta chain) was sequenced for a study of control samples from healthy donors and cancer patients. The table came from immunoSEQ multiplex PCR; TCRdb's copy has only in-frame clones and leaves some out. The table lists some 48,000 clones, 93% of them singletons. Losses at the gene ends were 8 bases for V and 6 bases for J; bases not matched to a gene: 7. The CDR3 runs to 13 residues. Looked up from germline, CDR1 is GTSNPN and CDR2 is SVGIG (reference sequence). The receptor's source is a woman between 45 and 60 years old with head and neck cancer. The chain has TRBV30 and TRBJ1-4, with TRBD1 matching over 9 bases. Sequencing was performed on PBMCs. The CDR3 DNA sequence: TGTGCCGCGGACAGGGGACGGGATGAAAAACTGTTTTTT. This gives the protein CAADRGRDEKLFF.